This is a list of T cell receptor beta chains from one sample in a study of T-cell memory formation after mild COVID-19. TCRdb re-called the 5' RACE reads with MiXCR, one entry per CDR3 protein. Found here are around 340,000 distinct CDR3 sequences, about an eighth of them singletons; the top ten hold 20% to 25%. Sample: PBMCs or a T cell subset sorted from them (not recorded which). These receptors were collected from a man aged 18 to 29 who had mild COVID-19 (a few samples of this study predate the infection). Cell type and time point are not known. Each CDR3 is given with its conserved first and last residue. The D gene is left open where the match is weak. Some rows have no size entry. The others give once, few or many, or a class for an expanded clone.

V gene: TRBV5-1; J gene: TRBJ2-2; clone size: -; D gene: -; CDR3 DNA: TGCGCCAGCAGCTTGGCCATTATCGGGAACACCGGGGAGCTGTTTTTT; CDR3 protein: CASSLAIIGNTGELFF
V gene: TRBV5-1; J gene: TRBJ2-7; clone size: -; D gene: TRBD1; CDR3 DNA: TGCGCCAGCAGCGCCGTAATGACGGGACAGGGGTACGAGCAGTACTTC; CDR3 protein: CASSAVMTGQGYEQYF
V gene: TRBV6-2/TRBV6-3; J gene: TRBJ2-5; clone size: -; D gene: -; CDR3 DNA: TGTGCCAGCAGTACCCCGGGACAACAAGAGACCCAGTACTTC; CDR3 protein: CASSTPGQQETQYF
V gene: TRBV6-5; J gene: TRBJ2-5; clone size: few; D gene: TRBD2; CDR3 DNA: TGTGCCAGCTATTCTAGCGGGGGGGCAGAGACCCAGTACTTC; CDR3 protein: CASYSSGGAETQYF
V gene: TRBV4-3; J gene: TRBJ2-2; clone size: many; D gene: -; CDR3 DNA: TGCGCCAGCAGTTTCAGGGTCGGCACCGGGGAGCTGTTTTTT; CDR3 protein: CASSFRVGTGELFF
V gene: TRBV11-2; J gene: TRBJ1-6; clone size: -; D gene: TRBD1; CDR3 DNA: TGTGCCAGCAGCTCACTAACAGGGGTTTCACCCCTCCACTTT; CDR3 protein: CASSSLTGVSPLHF
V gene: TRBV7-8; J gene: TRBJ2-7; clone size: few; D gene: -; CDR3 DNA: TGTGCCAGCACCCCCTCCGACTCCTACGAGCAGTACTTC; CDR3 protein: CASTPSDSYEQYF
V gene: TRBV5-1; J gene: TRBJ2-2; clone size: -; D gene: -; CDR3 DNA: TGCGCCAGCAGCTTGGTCGTGGCAGCAAACACCGGGGAGCTGTTTTTT; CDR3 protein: CASSLVVAANTGELFF
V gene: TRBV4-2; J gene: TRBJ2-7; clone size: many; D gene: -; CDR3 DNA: TGTGCCAGCAGCCAAGATCTTCAGTCTAGGACCTACGAGCAGTACTTC; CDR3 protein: CASSQDLQSRTYEQYF
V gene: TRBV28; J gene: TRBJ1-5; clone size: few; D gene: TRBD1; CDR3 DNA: TGTGCCATTAAACAGGGGAGTCAGCCCCAGCATTTT; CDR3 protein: CAIKQGSQPQHF
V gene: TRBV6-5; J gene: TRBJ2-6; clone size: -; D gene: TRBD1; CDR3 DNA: TGTGCCAGCACCGGGACAGGGGCTGGGGCCAACGTCCTGACTTTC; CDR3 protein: CASTGTGAGANVLTF
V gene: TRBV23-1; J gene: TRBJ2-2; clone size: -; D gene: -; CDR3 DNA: TGCGCCAGCAGTCAATCAAAGACCGGGGAGCTGTTTTTT; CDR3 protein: CASSQSKTGELFF
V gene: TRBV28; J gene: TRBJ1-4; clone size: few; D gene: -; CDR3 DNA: TGTGCCAGCTCGGGAGGGGGACTTAATGAAAAACTGTTTTTT; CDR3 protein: CASSGGGLNEKLFF
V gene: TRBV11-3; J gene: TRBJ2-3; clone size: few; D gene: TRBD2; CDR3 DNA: TGTGCCAGCAGCCCCCGAGGTAGCGGGGATACGCAGTATTTT; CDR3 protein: CASSPRGSGDTQYF
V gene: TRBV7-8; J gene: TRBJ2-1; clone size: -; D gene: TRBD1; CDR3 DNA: TGTGCCAGCGGCCCTTGGGACAGGGTGGTTGGCAATGAGCAGTTCTTC; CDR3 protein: CASGPWDRVVGNEQFF
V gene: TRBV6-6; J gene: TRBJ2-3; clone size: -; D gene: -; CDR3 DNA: TGTGCCAGCAGTTACTCGTTAGGGGGAACAGATACGCAGTATTTT; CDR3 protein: CASSYSLGGTDTQYF
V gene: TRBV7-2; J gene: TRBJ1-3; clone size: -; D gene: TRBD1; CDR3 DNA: TGTGCCAGCAGCTTAGACTCTGGGGCAGGGGGCAGTTTT; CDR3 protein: CASSLDSGAGGSF
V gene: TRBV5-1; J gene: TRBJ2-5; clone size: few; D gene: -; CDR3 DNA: TGCGCCAGCAGCTTGGAGGTTGAGTCCCCCCAGTACTTC; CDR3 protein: CASSLEVESPQYF
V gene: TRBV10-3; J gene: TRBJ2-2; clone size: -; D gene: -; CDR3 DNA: TGTGCCATCCAGGAACTAGATCCCACCGGGGAGCTGTTTTTT; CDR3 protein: CAIQELDPTGELFF
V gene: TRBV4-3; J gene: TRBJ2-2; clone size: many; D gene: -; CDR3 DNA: TGCGCCAGCAGCCAAGAGACATGGGGGGCCGCGAACACCGGGGAGCTGTTTTTT; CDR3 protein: CASSQETWGAANTGELFF
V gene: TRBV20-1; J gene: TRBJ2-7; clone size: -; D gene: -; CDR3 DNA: TGCAGTGCTAGAGGCGGCGCTTGGGGGTTCGACGAGCAGTACTTC; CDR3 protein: CSARGGAWGFDEQYF
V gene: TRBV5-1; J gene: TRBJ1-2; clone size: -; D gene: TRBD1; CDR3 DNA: TGCGCCAGCAGCGCACCGGGACAGGGGTTCTATGGCTACACCTTC; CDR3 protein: CASSAPGQGFYGYTF
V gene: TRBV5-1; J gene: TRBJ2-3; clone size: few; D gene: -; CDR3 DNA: TGCGCCAGCGGGCGTTCGGCGGCGGCCGTTCAGAATACGCAGTATTTT; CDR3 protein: CASGRSAAAVQNTQYF
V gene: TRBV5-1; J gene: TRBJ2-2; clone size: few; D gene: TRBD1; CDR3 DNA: TGCGCCAGCAGCCAACAGGGGGACGGCACCGGGGAGCTGTTTTTT; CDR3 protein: CASSQQGDGTGELFF
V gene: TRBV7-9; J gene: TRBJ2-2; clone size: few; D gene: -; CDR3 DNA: TGTGCCAGCAGAGGTGGGCAGGTTATCACCGGGGAGCTGTTTTTT; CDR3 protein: CASRGGQVITGELFF
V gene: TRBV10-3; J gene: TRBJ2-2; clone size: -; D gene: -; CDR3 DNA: TGTGCCATCAGTGGGCAGGGGGGGAACACCGGGGAGCTGTTTTTT; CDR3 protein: CAISGQGGNTGELFF
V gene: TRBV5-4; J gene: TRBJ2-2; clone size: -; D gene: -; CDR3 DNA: TGTGCCAGCAGCTTGCGGACAAGGAACACCGGGGAGCTGTTTTTT; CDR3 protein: CASSLRTRNTGELFF
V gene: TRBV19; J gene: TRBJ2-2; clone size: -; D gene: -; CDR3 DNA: TGTGCCAGTACCTATACGGGGAGGTGGCTGTTTTTT; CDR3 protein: CASTYTGRWLFF
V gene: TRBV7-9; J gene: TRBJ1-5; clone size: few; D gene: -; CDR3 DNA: TGTGCCAGCAGCCCCATGGGGGCCCTTCCAAAAAATCAGCCCCAGCATTTT; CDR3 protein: CASSPMGALPKNQPQHF
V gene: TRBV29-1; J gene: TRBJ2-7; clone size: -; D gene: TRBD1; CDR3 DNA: TGCAGCGTGAGGGGGACAGGGGTGTCCTACGAGCAGTACTTC; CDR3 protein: CSVRGTGVSYEQYF
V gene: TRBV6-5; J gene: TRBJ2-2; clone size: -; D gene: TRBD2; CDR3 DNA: TGTGCCAGCAGTTACGGACTAGCGGGCACCGGGGAGCTGTTTTTT; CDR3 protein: CASSYGLAGTGELFF
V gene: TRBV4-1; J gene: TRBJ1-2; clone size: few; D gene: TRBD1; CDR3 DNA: TGCGCCAGCAGCCAACCCGGACAGGGGCGAATCTATGGCTACACCTTC; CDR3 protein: CASSQPGQGRIYGYTF
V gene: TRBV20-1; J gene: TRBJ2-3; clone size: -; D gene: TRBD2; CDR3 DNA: TGCAGTGCTAGCCGGCGGGGGGCACACGATACGCAGTATTTT; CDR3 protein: CSASRRGAHDTQYF
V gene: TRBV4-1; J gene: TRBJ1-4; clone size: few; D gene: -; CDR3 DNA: TGCGCCAGCAGCCAAGATCGAGGGTCTAACGAAAAACTGTTTTTT; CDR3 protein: CASSQDRGSNEKLFF
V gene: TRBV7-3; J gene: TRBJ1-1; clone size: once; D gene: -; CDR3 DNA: TGTGCCAGCAGCTTCGATTGGGGGACCCTCAAAGCTTTCTTT; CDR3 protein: CASSFDWGTLKAFF
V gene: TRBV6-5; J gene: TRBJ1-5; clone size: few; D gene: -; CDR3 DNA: TGTGCCAGCAGTCCTACGCAGGGGATGAGGAATCAGCCCCAGCATTTT; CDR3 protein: CASSPTQGMRNQPQHF
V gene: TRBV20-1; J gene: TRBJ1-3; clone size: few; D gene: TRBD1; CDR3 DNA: TGCAGTGCTAGAGTACCGGGACAGGGGGGCTTCGTCACCATATATTTT; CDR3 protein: CSARVPGQGGFVTIYF
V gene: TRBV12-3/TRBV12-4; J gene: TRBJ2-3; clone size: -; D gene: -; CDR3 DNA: TGTGCCAGCAGACCCACTTATGGCGCAGATACGCAGTATTTT; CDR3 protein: CASRPTYGADTQYF